This T cell receptor beta chain was identified in a study of T cells in Graves' hyperthyroidism and ophthalmopathy. General study results and limits: Blood also carried most thyroid clonotypes expanded above 0.001.

V was clipped by 2 bases and J by 7 bases; unmatched bases: 20. Germline-derived CDR1 and CDR2 are SEHNR and FQNEAQ (reference sequence). The CDR3 runs to 19 residues. RNA transcripts yielded amplified TCR beta CDR3 regions. The study used the HTBI primer set for a first-round RT-PCR of the TCR CDR3. One entry per CDR3 protein, called by TCRdb with MiXCR from the multiplex PCR reads. The table lists approximately 630,000 distinct CDR3 sequences, around 15% of them singletons. Details on this clonotype: The antigen is undetermined.

Sample: blood. The clonotype originates from a young woman with Graves' hyperthyroidism. This sequence joins TRBV7-9 and TRBJ2-1; 7 bases match TRBD2. CDR3 amino acids: CASSLFAGMGSGTGNEQFF. The CDR3 DNA is TGTGCCAGCAGCTTATTTGCAGGGATGGGGAGCGGGACGGGTAATGAGCAGTTCTTC. Based on the CDR3 plus reference TRBV7-9 and TRBJ2-1, the full variable domain is DTGVSQNPRHKITKRGQNVTFRCDPISEHNRLYWYRQTLGQGPEFLTYFQNEAQLEKSRLLSDRFSAERPKGSFSTLEIQRTEQGDSAMYLCASSLFAGMGSGTGNEQFFGPGTRLTVL.